This T cell receptor (beta chain) was documented in a study of OX40 agonist ivuxolimab in advanced cancers. Per the germline V gene, CDR1 is SGHKS and CDR2 is YYEKEE (reference sequence). The CDR3 consists of 14 residues. Trimming removed 1 base from V and 4 bases from J, with 11 bases in between. The table came from immunoSEQ multiplex PCR; TCRdb's copy has only in-frame clones and leaves some out. The sample includes 85,000 to 100,000 clones, 91% seen only once; the top ten take 0.25% to 0.35%. Study outcomes and limitations: Normalized T-cell clonal expansion was also low in some nonresponders. At 0.1 to 3.0 mg/kg and by week 6, clonal expansion occurred in CD4+ and CD8+ blood T cells.

As regards this clone: Antigen unknown.

The receptor was isolated from an adult with an advanced solid tumor such as melanoma, head and neck, liver or kidney cancer. The starting material was CD4+ or CD8+ T cells sorted from blood, obtained in a trial of the OX40 agonist ivuxolimab. The rearrangement joins TRBV5-5 to TRBJ2-5, with D uncertain. The CDR3 protein is CASSLPGRRETQYF. The CDR3 DNA sequence: TGTGCCAGCAGCTTGCCTGGTCGCAGAGAGACCCAGTACTTC.